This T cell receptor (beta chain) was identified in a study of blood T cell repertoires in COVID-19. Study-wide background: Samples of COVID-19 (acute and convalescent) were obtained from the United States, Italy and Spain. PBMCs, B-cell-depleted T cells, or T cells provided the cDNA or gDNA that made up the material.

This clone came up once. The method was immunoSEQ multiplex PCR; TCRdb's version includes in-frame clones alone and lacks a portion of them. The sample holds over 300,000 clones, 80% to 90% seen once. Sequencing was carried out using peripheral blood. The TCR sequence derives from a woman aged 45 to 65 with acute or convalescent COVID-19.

This chain's CDR3 is CASSLGGTRDYEQYF. The CDR3 bases are TGTGCCAGCAGCCTGGGCGGGACTAGAGACTACGAGCAGTACTTC. V is TRBV5-4 and J is TRBJ2-7, with 8 bases lining up with TRBD2. The CDR3 contains 15 residues. CDR1 SGHNT and CDR2 YYREEE come from the germline V gene (reference sequence). Germline trimming cut 4 bases from V and 3 bases from J; bases unmatched to any gene: 9.